This T cell receptor beta chain was sequenced for a study of cytomegalovirus exposure and HLA in healthy donors. In the study overall: Across around 400 genotyped donors, roughly 80% landed in the Caucasian-associated ancestry cluster. Whole-study findings and limits: A later analysis linked 15,000 to 20,000 TCR beta sequences to HLA alleles at 0.05 false discovery rate. In an earlier analysis, in some 600 donors, most V segments appeared productive either ~87% or ~30% of the time.

PCR was performed using 60 Vbeta and 13 Jbeta primers. The assay was immunoSEQ multiplex PCR, and TCRdb's table has in-frame clones only and misses some. The sample records 200,000 or so clones, around 76% being singletons. Worth noting for this clone: The antigen is unknown.

Sequenced material: PBMCs. The sequence was collected from a man in his late teens or twenties in good health and CMV-seronegative.

In DNA form, the CDR3 reads TGTGCCTGGAGTGTAAACAGGGCTGAAGCTTTCTTT. It codes for CAWSVNRAEAFF. This chain joins TRBV30 and TRBJ1-1; D perhaps matches TRBD1 (6 bases). The germline V gene encodes CDR1 GTSNPN and CDR2 SVGIG (reference sequence). The V and J ends lost 0 bases and 6 bases respectively, with 8 bases between them. This CDR3 is built from 12 residues.